Included here is one TCR beta chain sequence, with context. Some clones are missing from TCRdb's copy, which holds only in-frame ones; the method was immunoSEQ multiplex PCR. The sample has fewer than 600,000 clones; around 77% are singletons. The entry originates in a study of shared clonotypes between healthy human individuals. Sequencing was done on a sample of PBMCs. The TCR was taken from a middle-aged woman in good health. Some clones in this sample may be carry-over from other donors' samples.

This CDR3 reads CASSVGETQYF. In DNA, the CDR3 is TGTGCCAGCAGTGTTGGAGAGACCCAGTACTTC. V is TRBV6-1 and J is TRBJ2-5, with D unclear. Germline V gives CDR1 MNHNS, CDR2 SASEGT. The germline V and J ends were trimmed by 4 bases and 4 bases, with 4 bases remaining between them. CDR3 length equals 11 residues.